The clone carrying this T cell receptor (beta chain) was observed a single time. What it recognizes is unknown. Germline CDR1 is SEHNR and CDR2 is FQNEAQ (reference sequence). The length of the CDR3 is 17 residues. The V segment lost 3 bases and the J segment 6 bases; nucleotides outside the gene matches: 10. These data belong to a study of shared clonotypes between healthy human individuals. Study-wide points: Donor scarcity curtailed the genetic and exposure-history diversity represented herein. The authors expected sequencing depth to affect clonotype sharing among donors.

HIV-negative, healthy adults without recent acute infections or vaccinations were the donors. Loaded into unsorted PBMC replicate PCRs was approximately 300 ng DNA, some 30,000 T cell genomes. The method was immunoSEQ multiplex PCR; TCRdb's version includes in-frame clones alone and lacks a portion of them. The sample records hundreds of thousands of clones, roughly four fifths being singletons. The specimen sequenced was PBMCs. The TCR comes from a middle-aged woman in good health. Some clones in this sample may be carry-over from other donors' samples. The chain links TRBV7-9 to TRBJ2-1; 11 bases align to TRBD2. The CDR3 bases are TGTGCCAGCAGCTTGCCGATACGACTAGCGGGGTCCAATGAGCAGTTCTTC. Its protein is CASSLPIRLAGSNEQFF.